These 7 T cell receptor beta chains were sequenced from one sample in a study of Graves' ophthalmopathy and Graves' hyperthyroidism. Transcripts of RNA were the source for amplifying TCR beta CDR3 regions. HTBI primers were employed in first-round RT-PCR, then a second-round multiplex PCR followed. One entry per CDR3 protein results from TCRdb running MiXCR on the multiplex PCR reads. The table has about 620,000 distinct CDR3 sequences, over 20% seen once. The sequenced sample was peripheral blood. The receptors stem from a woman aged 18-30 years with stable Graves' hyperthyroidism. Some clones in this sample may be carry-over from other donors' samples.

This clonotype was seen many times. The rearrangement uses TRBV25-1 and TRBJ2-2; D tentatively reads TRBD1 or TRBD2 (5 bases each). The V gene's germline CDR1 is MGHDK and CDR2 SYGVNS. The CDR3 length is 19 residues. Trimming took 3 bases from V and 1 from J, leaving 21 bases between them. CDR3 bases: TGTGCCAGCAGTGATACCGGGACGGGGCCGCTCCAGAACACCGGGGAGCTGTTTTTT. This codes for CASSDTGTGPLQNTGELFF.

The V gene is TRBV7-9, the J gene TRBJ1-5; no firm D call. From germline, CDR1 is SEHNR and CDR2 FQNEAQ (reference sequence). CDR3 length: 13 residues. V lost 2 bases and J 9 bases, leaving 11 bases between the germline ends. CDR3 coding DNA: TGTGCCAGCAGCTTACGACTTGAGGCGCCCCAGCATTTT. It encodes CASSLRLEAPQHF.

This clonotype appeared many times. The chain links TRBV28 to TRBJ1-2; TRBD1 matches 7 bases. The V gene end was trimmed by 3 bases and the J gene end by 8 bases; junction bases not matched to a gene: 9. Per the germline V gene, CDR1 is MDHEN and CDR2 is SYDVKM. The CDR3 loop spans 14 amino acids. CDR3 amino acids: CASSFVSGTEGYTF. The CDR3 bases are TGTGCCAGCAGTTTTGTCTCCGGGACAGAAGGCTACACCTTC.

In its sample, this clonotype was seen many times. DNA of the CDR3: TGTGCCAGCAGCTTCAAAATTCAGGGGGTGCAGTACTTC. Translated: CASSFKIQGVQYF. The chain recombines TRBV2 with TRBJ2-7, with 7 bases identical to TRBD1. There are 13 residues in the CDR3. V lost 6 bases, J lost 9 bases, and 11 bases stayed unmatched. The V gene's germline CDR1 is SNHLY and CDR2 FYNNEI.

This clonotype was seen a handful of times. CDR3 nucleotide sequence: TGTGCCAGCAGCCAGAACAGTATGAACACTGAAGCTTTCTTT. This codes for CASSQNSMNTEAFF. The J gene is TRBJ1-1, the V gene TRBV3-1; D gene uncertain. Germline V gives CDR1 LGHDT, CDR2 YNNKEL (reference sequence). V lost 3 bases and J lost 0, with 8 bases in between. The CDR3 consists of 14 residues.

This clonotype was observed many times. The chain is built from TRBV20-1 and TRBJ2-6; 8 bases line up with TRBD1. V was pared by 6 bases and J by 3 bases, with 10 bases of the junction left unmatched. From germline, CDR1 is DFQATT and CDR2 SNEGSKA (reference sequence). CDR3 length: 16 amino acids. CDR3 nucleotide sequence: TGCAGTGCCCAGACAGGGGAAGGAGGTGGGGCCAACGTCCTGACTTTC. It specifies CSAQTGEGGGANVLTF.

This clonotype was observed many times. This rearrangement joins TRBV30 to TRBJ2-5; 9 bases fit TRBD1. The J segment lost 5 bases and the V segment lost 5 bases, leaving 9 bases of the junction unmatched. Looked up from germline, CDR1 is GTSNPN and CDR2 is SVGIG (reference sequence). The CDR3 length is 14 residues. CDR3: CAWGTGQGWETQYF. The CDR3 bases are TGTGCCTGGGGGACAGGGCAAGGTTGGGAGACCCAGTACTTC.